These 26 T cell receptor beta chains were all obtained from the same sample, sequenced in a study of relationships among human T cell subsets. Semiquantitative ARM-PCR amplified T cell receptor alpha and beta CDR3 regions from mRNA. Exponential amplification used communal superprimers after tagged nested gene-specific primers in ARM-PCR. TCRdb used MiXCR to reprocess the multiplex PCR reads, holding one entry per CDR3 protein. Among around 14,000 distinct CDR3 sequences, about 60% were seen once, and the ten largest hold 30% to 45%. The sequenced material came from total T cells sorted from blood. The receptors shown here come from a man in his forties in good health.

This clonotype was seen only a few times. CDR3 in amino acids: CASSPNRGPNTEAFF. CDR3 coding DNA: TGTGCCAGCAGCCCAAACAGGGGGCCTAACACTGAAGCTTTCTTT. The V and J genes are TRBV11-2 and TRBJ1-1, with 9 bases identical to TRBD1. Germline V gene sequence: CDR1 SGHAT, CDR2 FQNNGV. J lost 2 bases, V lost 5 bases, and 6 bases had no gene match. This CDR3 spans 15 amino acids.

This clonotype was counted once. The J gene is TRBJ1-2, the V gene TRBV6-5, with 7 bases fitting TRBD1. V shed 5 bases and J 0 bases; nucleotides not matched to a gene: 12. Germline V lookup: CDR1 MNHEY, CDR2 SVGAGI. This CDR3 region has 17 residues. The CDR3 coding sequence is TGTGCCAGCAGTGGACGACAGGGTCGGTCAGCTAACTATGGCTACACCTTC. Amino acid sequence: CASSGRQGRSANYGYTF.

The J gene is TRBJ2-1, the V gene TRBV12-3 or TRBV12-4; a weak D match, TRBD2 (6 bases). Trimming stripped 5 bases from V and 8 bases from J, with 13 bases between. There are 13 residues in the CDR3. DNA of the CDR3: TGTGCCAGCAGTCAGTGGGGGGAGGATGAGCAGTTCTTC. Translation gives CASSQWGEDEQFF.

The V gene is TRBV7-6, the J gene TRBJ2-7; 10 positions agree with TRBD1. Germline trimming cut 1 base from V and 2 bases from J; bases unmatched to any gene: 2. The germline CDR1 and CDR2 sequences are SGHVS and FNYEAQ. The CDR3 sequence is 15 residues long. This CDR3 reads CASSLGTGGAYEQYF. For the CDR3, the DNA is TGTGCCAGCAGCTTAGGGACAGGGGGTGCCTACGAGCAGTACTTC.

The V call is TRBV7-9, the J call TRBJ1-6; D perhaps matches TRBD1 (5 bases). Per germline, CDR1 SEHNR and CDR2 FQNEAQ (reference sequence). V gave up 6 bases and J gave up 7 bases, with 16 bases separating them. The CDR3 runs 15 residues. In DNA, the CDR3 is TGTGCCAGCAGTCCCGCGGGGCTGATGAATTCACCCCTCCACTTT. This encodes CASSPAGLMNSPLHF.

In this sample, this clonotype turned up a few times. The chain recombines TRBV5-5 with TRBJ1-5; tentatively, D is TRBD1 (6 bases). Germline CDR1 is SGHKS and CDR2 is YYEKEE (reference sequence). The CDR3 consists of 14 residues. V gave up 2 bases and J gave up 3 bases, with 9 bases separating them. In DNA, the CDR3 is TGTGCCAGCAGCTTAGGGACATTCAATCAGCCCCAGCATTTT. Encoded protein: CASSLGTFNQPQHF.

The CDR3 DNA reads as TGTGCCTATGGGGATGGAGGGATTCGAGAAAAACTGTTTTTT. Translating gives CAYGDGGIREKLFF. The gene calls are TRBV2 and TRBJ1-4; D ambiguous. With 11 bases removed from V and 8 bases from J, the gap between germline ends came to 21 bases. This CDR3 has 14 residues. The germline V gene encodes CDR1 SNHLY and CDR2 FYNNEI.

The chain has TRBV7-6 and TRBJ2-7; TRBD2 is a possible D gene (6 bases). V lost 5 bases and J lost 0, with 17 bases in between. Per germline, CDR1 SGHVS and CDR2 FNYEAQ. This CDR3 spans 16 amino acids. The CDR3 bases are TGTGCCAGCAGCCCCAGTCGGGACTTCACCTCCTACGAGCAGTACTTC. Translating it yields CASSPSRDFTSYEQYF. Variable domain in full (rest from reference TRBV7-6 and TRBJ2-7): GAGVSQSPRYKVTKRGQDVALRCDPISGHVSLYWYRQALGQGPEFLTYFNYEAQQDKSGLPNDRFSAERPEGSISTLTIQRTEQRDSAMYRCASSPSRDFTSYEQYFGPGTRLTVT.

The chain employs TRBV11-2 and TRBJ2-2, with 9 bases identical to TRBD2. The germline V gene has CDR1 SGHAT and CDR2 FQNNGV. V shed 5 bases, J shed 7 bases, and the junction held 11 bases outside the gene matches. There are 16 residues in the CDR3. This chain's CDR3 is CASSQRASGNVGELFF. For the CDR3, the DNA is TGTGCCAGCAGCCAGAGGGCTAGCGGGAATGTCGGGGAGCTGTTTTTT.

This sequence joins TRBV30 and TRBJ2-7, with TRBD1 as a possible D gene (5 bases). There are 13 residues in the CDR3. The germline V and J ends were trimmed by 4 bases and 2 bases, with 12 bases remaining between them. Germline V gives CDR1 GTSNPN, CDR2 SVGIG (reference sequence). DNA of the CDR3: TGTGCCTGGACCCCGGCAGGGACCTACGAGCAGTACTTC. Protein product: CAWTPAGTYEQYF.

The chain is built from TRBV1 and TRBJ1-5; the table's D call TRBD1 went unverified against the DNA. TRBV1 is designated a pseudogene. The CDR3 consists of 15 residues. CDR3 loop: CTILPGADSNQPQHF. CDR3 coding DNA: TGCACCATCTTACCAGGGGCTGATAGCAATCAGCCCCAGCATTTT.

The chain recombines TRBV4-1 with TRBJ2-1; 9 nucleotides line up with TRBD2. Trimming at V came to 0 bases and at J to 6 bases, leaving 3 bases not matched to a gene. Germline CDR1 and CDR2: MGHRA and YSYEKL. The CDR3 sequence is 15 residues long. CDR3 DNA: TGCGCCAGCAGCCAAGAGCCAGCGGGAGGCAATGAGCAGTTCTTC. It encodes CASSQEPAGGNEQFF.

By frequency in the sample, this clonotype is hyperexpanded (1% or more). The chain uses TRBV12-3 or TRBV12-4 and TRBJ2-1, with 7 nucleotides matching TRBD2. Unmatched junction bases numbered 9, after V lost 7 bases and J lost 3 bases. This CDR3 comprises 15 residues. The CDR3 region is CASTLGGFIYNEQFF. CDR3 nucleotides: TGTGCCAGCACCCTCGGGGGGTTCATCTACAATGAGCAGTTCTTC.

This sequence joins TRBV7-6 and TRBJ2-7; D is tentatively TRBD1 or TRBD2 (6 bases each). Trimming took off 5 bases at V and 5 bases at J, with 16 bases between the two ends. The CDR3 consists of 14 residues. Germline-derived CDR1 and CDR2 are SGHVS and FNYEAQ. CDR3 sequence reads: CASSAEGGLHEQYF. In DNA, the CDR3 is TGTGCCAGCAGCGCTGAGGGGGGACTTCACGAGCAGTACTTC.

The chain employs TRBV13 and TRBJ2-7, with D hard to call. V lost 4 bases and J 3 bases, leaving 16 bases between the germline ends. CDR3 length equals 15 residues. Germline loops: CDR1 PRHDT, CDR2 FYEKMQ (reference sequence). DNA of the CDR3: TGTGCCAGCAGCTCGCTCCGGTTCAAGCGCTACGAGCAGTACTTC. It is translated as CASSSLRFKRYEQYF. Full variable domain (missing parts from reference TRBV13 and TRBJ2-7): AAGVIQSPRHLIKEKRETATLKCYPIPRHDTVYWYQQGPGQDPQFLISFYEKMQSDKGSIPDRFSAQQFSDYHSELNMSSLELGDSALYFCASSSLRFKRYEQYFGPGTRLTVT.

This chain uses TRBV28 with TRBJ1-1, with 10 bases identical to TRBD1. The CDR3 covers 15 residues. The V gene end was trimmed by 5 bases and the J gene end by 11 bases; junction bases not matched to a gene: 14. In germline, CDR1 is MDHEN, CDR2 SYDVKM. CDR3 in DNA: TGTGCCAGCAGTCCCCGAGGGGGCGACAGGGGGCGGGCTTTCTTT. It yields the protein CASSPRGGDRGRAFF.

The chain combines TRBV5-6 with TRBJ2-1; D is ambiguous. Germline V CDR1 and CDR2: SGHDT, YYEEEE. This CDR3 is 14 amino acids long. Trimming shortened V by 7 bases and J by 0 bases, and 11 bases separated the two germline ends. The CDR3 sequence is CASGRLSSYNEQFF. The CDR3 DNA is TGTGCCAGCGGACGATTAAGCTCCTACAATGAGCAGTTCTTC.

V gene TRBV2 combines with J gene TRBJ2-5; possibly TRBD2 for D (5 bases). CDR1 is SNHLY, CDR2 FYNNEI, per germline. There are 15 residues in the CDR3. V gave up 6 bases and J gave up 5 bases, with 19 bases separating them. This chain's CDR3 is CASSATGIFTETQYF. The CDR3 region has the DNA TGTGCCAGCAGCGCTACCGGGATCTTCACCGAGACCCAGTACTTC.

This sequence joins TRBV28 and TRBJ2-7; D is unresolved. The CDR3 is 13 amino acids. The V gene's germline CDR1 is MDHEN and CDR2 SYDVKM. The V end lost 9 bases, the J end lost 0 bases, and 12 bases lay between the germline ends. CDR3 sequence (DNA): TGTGCCAGACTTAAGTCACACTCCTACGAGCAGTACTTC. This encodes CARLKSHSYEQYF.

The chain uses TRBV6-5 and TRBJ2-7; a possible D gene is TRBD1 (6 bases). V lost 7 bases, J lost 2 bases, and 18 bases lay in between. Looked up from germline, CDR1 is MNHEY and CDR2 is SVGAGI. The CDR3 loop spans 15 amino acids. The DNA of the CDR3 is TGTGCCAGCACCACAGGGCCCGAGCCTACCTACGAGCAGTACTTC. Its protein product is CASTTGPEPTYEQYF.

The CDR3 loop is CASSLGQGGEQYF. CDR3 bases: TGTGCCAGCAGCTTAGGGCAGGGCGGCGAGCAGTACTTC. The genes are TRBV11-2 and TRBJ2-7; D is possibly TRBD1 (5 bases). Germline CDR1 and CDR2: SGHAT and FQNNGV. The V and J ends lost 1 base and 6 bases respectively, with 10 bases between them. CDR3 length: 13 amino acids.

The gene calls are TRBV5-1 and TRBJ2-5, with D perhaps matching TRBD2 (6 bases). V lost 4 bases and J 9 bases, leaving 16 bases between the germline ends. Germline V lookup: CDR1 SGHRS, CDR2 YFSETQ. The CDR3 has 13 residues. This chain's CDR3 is CASSLSGWEAQYF. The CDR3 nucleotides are TGCGCCAGCAGCCTCTCAGGGTGGGAGGCCCAGTACTTC.

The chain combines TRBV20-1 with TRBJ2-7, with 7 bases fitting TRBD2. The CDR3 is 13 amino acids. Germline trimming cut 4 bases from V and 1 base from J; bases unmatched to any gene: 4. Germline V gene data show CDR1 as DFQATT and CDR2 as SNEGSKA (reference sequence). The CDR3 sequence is CSAKAGWSYEQYF. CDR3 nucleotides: TGCAGTGCTAAAGCGGGGTGGTCCTACGAGCAGTACTTC.

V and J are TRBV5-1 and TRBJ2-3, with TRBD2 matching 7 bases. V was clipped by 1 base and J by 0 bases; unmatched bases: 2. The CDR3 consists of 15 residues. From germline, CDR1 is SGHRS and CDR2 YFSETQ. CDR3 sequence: CASSLSGASTDTQYF. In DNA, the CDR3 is TGCGCCAGCAGCTTGAGCGGGGCTAGCACAGATACGCAGTATTTT.

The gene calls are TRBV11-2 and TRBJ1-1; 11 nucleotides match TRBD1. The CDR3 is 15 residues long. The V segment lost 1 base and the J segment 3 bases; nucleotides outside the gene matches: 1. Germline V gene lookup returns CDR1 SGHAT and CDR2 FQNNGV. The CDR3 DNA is TGTGCCAGCAGCTTAGGGACAGGGGGCCACACTGAAGCTTTCTTT. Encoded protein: CASSLGTGGHTEAFF.

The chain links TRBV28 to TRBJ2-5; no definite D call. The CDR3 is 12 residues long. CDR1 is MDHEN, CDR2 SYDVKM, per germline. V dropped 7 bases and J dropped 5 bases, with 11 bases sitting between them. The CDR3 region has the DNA TGTGCCAGCAATCGAGCGCCGGAGACCCAGTACTTC. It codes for CASNRAPETQYF.